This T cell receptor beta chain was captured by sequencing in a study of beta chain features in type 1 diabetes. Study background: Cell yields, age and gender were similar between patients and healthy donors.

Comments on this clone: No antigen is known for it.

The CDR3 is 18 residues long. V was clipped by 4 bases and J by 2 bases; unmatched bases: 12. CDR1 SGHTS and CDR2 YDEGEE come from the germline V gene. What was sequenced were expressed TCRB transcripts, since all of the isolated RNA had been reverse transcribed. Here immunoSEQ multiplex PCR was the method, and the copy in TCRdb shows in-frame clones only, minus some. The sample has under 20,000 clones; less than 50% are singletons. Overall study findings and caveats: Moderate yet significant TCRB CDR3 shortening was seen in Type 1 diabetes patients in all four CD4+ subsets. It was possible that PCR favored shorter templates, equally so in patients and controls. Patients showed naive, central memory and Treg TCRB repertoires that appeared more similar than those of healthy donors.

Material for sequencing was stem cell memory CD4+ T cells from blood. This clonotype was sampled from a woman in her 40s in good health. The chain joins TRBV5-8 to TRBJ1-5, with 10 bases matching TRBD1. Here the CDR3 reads CASSGEGTGDKGNQPQHF. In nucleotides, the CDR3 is TGTGCCAGCAGCGGGGAGGGGACAGGGGATAAGGGCAATCAGCCCCAGCATTTT.